Below are 8 T cell receptor beta chains sequenced from a single sample in a study of blood T cell repertoires in COVID-19. Method: immunoSEQ multiplex PCR; TCRdb's copy keeps in-frame clones and lacks some. This table holds about 97,000 clones, 60% to 80% found once. The sequenced material came from peripheral blood. The receptors originated from a man aged 60 to 69 with active or convalescent COVID-19.

About this clone itself: Because the CDR3's place on the DNA is in doubt, the DNA is left out and the CDR3 is given as listed by TCRdb. The V and J genes are TRBV12-3 or TRBV12-4 and TRBJ2-5; no DNA check was done on the table's D call, TRBD2. From its first to its last residue, the CDR3 has 11 amino acids. The CDR3 spells CASSSSGTQYF.

This clone was recorded a few times. This rearrangement joins TRBV27 to TRBJ1-6, with a possible D match to TRBD1 (5 bases). Germline V gene sequence: CDR1 MNHEY, CDR2 SMNVEV (reference sequence). The CDR3 is 15 amino acids. Trimming removed 8 bases at V and 9 bases at J, with 20 bases between. The CDR3 region has the DNA TGTGCCAGCTCGATAAGCGCAGGGTTGCGTTCACCCCTCCACTTT. This gives the protein CASSISAGLRSPLHF.

This chain connects TRBV28 to TRBJ2-7; D perhaps matches TRBD2 (6 bases). The CDR3 extends over 12 amino acids. The V gene lost 5 bases and the J gene lost 2 bases, with 7 bases spanning the gap. Germline CDR1 is MDHEN and CDR2 is SYDVKM. The CDR3: CASSTGAYEQYF. The CDR3 nucleotides read TGTGCCAGCAGTACGGGAGCCTACGAGCAGTACTTC.

The rearrangement joins TRBV19 to TRBJ1-2; no firm D call. Germline-derived CDR1 and CDR2 are LNHDA and SQIVND (reference sequence). V was trimmed by 5 bases and J by 8 bases, leaving 18 bases between them. This CDR3 region has 14 residues. DNA for the CDR3: TGTGCCAGTAGTGTAGGACGGTCGACTGTGGGCTACACCTTC. This sequence encodes CASSVGRSTVGYTF.

About this clone: A junction boundary mismatches the germline segment, possibly from a read error. J is TRBJ2-1 and V is TRBV7-7, with TRBD2 identical over 8 bases. Germline assignment: CDR1 SSHAT and CDR2 FNYEAQ (reference sequence). CDR3 length: 15 amino acids. CDR3 region: CASSPGSSGNNEQFF. For the CDR3, the DNA is TGTGCTAGCAGCCCGGGTAGTAGCGGGAACAATGAGCAGTTCTTC.

Written as DNA, the CDR3 is TGTGCCAGCAGCATGGGACTACTAGCGGGAGCGGACATTCAGTACTTC. This gives the protein CASSMGLLAGADIQYF. This chain connects TRBV7-8 to TRBJ2-4; 11 bases align to TRBD2. V was pared by 5 bases and J by 8 bases, with 11 bases of the junction left unmatched. The germline gives CDR1 SGHVS, CDR2 FQNEAQ. CDR3 size: 16 residues.

The chain links TRBV7-9 to TRBJ2-2; 7 positions agree with TRBD2. In germline, CDR1 is SEHNR, CDR2 FQNEAQ (reference sequence). J lost 5 bases, V lost 2 bases, and 5 bases had no gene match. The CDR3 covers 15 residues. CDR3 loop: CASSLKGRETGELFF. The CDR3 DNA follows: TGTGCCAGCAGCTTAAAAGGGAGGGAAACCGGGGAGCTGTTTTTT.

The chain joins TRBV27 to TRBJ2-1; D possibly corresponds to TRBD1 (5 bases). Germline CDR1 and CDR2: MNHEY and SMNVEV (reference sequence). The CDR3 has 12 amino acids. Between the trimmed V and J ends, which lost 7 bases and 6 bases, there was a span of 10 bases. In DNA, the CDR3 is TGTGCCAGCAACGTCAGGGTCAATGAGCAGTTCTTC. It specifies CASNVRVNEQFF.